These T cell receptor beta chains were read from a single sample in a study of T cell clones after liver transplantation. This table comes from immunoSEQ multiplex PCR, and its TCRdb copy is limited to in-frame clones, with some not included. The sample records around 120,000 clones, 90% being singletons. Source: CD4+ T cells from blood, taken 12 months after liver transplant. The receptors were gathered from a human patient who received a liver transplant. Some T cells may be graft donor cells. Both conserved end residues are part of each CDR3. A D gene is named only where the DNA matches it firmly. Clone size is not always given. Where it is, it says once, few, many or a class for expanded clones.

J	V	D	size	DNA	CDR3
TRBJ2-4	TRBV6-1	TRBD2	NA	TGTGCCAGCAGTGAAGGAGGGAGGGGAGGGGACATTCAGTACTTC	CASSEGGRGGDIQYF
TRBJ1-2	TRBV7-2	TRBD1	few	TGTGCCAGCAGCCCGGCCCAGGGGGCTTTACGTGGCTACACCTTC	CASSPAQGALRGYTF
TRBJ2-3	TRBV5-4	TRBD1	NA	TGTGCCAGCAGGAACCTTATCGGACAGGGGACGACAGATACGCAGTATTTT	CASRNLIGQGTTDTQYF
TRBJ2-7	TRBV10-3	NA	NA	TGTGCCATCAGTGAGTCACGGGAGTACGAGCAGTACTTC	CAISESREYEQYF
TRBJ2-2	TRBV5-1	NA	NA	TGCGCCAGTTACAGGGTAGACACCGGGGAGCTGTTTTTT	CASYRVDTGELFF
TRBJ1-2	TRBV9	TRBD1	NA	TGTGCCAGCAGCCGGGACAGCTATGGCTACACCTTC	CASSRDSYGYTF
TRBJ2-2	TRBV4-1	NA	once	TGCGCCAGCAGCCAAGAAGTTGAGGTAGCGAACACCGGGGAGCTGTTTTTT	CASSQEVEVANTGELFF
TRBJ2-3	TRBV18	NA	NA	TGTGCCAGCTCACCGGACACAGATACGCAGTATTTT	CASSPDTDTQYF
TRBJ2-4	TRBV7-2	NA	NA	TGTGCCAGCAGCCCCGCCGGGACTGACGCCAAAAACATTCAGTACTTC	CASSPAGTDAKNIQYF
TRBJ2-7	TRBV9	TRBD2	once	TGTGCCAGCAGCGTCTTGACTAGCGGGAGCCCCTACGAGCAGTACTTC	CASSVLTSGSPYEQYF
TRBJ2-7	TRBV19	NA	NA	TGTGCCAGTAGTATAGCGGGGGGCGAGTACGAGCAGTACTTC	CASSIAGGEYEQYF
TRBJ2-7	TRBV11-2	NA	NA	TGTGCCAGCAGCTCGGTTATCAAACCCCAAGCCCACGAGCAGTACTTC	CASSSVIKPQAHEQYF
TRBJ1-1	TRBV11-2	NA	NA	TGTGCCAGCAGCTTAACCTGGGGGGAGATGAACACTGAAGCTTTCTTT	CASSLTWGEMNTEAFF
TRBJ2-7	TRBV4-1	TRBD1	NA	TGCGCCAGCAGCCAGACAGGGGCCTCAACCTACGAGCAGTACTTC	CASSQTGASTYEQYF
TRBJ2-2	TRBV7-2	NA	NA	TGTGCCAGCAGCACCAATAGTGGCGGGGAGCTGTTTTTT	CASSTNSGGELFF
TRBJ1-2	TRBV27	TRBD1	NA	TGTGCCAGCAGTTTCTCGGACAGGGTGCTGGGAGGCTACACCTTC	CASSFSDRVLGGYTF
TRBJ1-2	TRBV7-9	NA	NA	TGTGCCAGCAGCTCCCCGAGAGGAGTTTTTAGTGGCTACACCTTC	CASSSPRGVFSGYTF
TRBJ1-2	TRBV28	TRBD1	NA	TGTGCCAGCAGTACCTCGGACAGGCCCTATGGCTACACCTTC	CASSTSDRPYGYTF
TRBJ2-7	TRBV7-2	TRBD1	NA	TGTGCCAGCAGCTCCAGACGGACAGGGTACAACGAGCAGTACTTC	CASSSRRTGYNEQYF
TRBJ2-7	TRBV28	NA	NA	TGTGCCAGCGGTCCAGGAGGGGCCATCTACGAGCAGTACTTC	CASGPGGAIYEQYF
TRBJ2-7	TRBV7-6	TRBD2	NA	TGTGCCAGCAGCTTAGGTCCGCGGCTAGCGGGAGAGGGCGAGCAGTACTTC	CASSLGPRLAGEGEQYF
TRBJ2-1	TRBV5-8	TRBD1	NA	TGTGCCAGCAGCTTGGGGACAGGGAAATCCTACAATGAGCAGTTCTTC	CASSLGTGKSYNEQFF
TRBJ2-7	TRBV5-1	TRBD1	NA	TGCGCCAGCAGCACTACTCCGGACAGGGGCAACGAGCAGTACTTC	CASSTTPDRGNEQYF
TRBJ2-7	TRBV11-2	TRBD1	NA	TGTGCCAGCAGCTTGGACAGGGCAACCTACGAGCAGTACTTC	CASSLDRATYEQYF
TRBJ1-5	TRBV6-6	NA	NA	TGTGCCAGCAGCTCACCCCGGGGGGAATTTCAGCCCCAGCATTTT	CASSSPRGEFQPQHF
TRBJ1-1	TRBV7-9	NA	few	TGTGCCAGCAGCTTCGGACTGAACACTGAAGCTTTCTTT	CASSFGLNTEAFF
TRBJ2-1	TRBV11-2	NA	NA	TGTGCCAGCAGCTTAGAACCAGCGGATGGGGGTGAGCAGTTCTTC	CASSLEPADGGEQFF
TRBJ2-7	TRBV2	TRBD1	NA	TGTGCCAGCAGGGAGGACAGGGGGCTCGATGAGCAGTACTTC	CASREDRGLDEQYF
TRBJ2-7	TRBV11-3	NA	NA	TGTGCCAGCAGCTTAGAGGACTACTCCTACGAGCAGTACTTC	CASSLEDYSYEQYF
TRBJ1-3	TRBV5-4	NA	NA	TGTGCCAGCAGCTTGGCCCCAGGCAGCTCTGGAAACACCATATATTTT	CASSLAPGSSGNTIYF
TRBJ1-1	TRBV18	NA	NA	TGTGCCAGCTCACCACCCCGGCAGATGAACACTGAAGCTTTCTTT	CASSPPRQMNTEAFF
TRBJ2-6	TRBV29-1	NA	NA	TGCAGCGTGGGGACCGGAAACTCTGGGGCCAACGTCCTGACTTTC	CSVGTGNSGANVLTF
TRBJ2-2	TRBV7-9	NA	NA	TGTGCCAGCAGCCTCCAGACCGGGGAGCTGTTTTTT	CASSLQTGELFF
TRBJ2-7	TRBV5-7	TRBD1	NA	TGTGCCAGCAGCTCTCCGGGACAGGGCGTGTACGAGCAGTACTTC	CASSSPGQGVYEQYF
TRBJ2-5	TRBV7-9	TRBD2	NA	TGTGCCAGCAGCTCCGGGGGGTCGGACTGGACCCAGTACTTC	CASSSGGSDWTQYF
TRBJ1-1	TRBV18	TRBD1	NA	TGTGCCAGCTCGCGGGACAGGGGGAACACTGAAGCTTTCTTT	CASSRDRGNTEAFF
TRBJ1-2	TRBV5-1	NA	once	TGCGCCAGCAGCTTGTTAGGGTATGGCTACACCTTC	CASSLLGYGYTF
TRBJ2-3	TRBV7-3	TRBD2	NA	TGTGCCAGCAGCAGTCTAGCGGGAGTTAGGGCAGATACGCAGTATTTT	CASSSLAGVRADTQYF
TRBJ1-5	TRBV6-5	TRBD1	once	TGTGCCAGCAGCCGTAGCGGGACAGGGTTGGCCCAGCATTTT	CASSRSGTGLAQHF
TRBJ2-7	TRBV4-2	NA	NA	TGTGCCAGCAGCCAAGATAGGGCAGGCTTTTCGCAGTACTTC	CASSQDRAGFSQYF
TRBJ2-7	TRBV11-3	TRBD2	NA	TGTGCCAGCAGCTTAACTAGCGGGATAAGCGAGCAGTACTTC	CASSLTSGISEQYF
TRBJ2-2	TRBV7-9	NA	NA	TGTGCCAGCAGCTCGGACTCGAACACCGGGGAGCTGTTTTTT	CASSSDSNTGELFF
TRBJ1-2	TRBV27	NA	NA	TGTGCCAGCACTCCGTTTGGGGTAGGGGATCGAGATGGCTACACCTTC	CASTPFGVGDRDGYTF